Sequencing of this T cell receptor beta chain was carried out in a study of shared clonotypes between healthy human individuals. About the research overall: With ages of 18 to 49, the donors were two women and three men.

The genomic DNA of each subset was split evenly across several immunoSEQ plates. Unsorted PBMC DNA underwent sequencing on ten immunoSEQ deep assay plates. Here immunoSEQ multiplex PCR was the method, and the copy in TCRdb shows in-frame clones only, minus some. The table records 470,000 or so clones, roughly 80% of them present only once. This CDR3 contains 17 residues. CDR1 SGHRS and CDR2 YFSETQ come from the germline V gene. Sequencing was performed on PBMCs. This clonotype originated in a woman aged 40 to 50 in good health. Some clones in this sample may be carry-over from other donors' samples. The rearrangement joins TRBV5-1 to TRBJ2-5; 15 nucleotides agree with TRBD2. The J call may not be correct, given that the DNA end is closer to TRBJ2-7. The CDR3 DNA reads TGCGCCAGCAGTCGGGGACTAGCGGGAGGAAGCTCCTACGAGCAGTACTTC. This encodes CASSRGLAGGSSYEQYF.